This is a list of T cell receptor beta chains from one sample in a study of blood T cell repertoires in COVID-19. Libraries were prepared by immunoSEQ multiplex PCR; TCRdb keeps only in-frame clonotypes and omits some of them. The data show some 320,000 clones, with roughly 90% seen just once and around 2.5% held by the top ten. The specimen was PBMCs or T cells enriched from blood (not recorded which). The receptor set was obtained from a man aged 60-69 years who had recovered from COVID-19. CDR3s include the opening cysteine and the closing phenylalanine or tryptophan. A D gene is named only where the DNA matches it firmly.

D gene: TRBD1; V gene: TRBV27; J gene: TRBJ1-6; CDR3 DNA: TGTGCCAGCAGGATTGACAGGGGGGATAATTCACCCCTCCACTTT; CDR3 protein: CASRIDRGDNSPLHF
D gene: .; V gene: TRBV6-2/TRBV6-3; J gene: TRBJ2-3; CDR3 DNA: TGTGCCAGCAGCCTACGGGACTTTGGGGCTAGCACAGATACGCAGTATTTT; CDR3 protein: CASSLRDFGASTDTQYF
D gene: TRBD2; V gene: TRBV11-2; J gene: TRBJ2-7; CDR3 DNA: TGTGCCAGCAGCTCACTAGCGGGGGGCCCTGGAGAGCAGTACTTC; CDR3 protein: CASSSLAGGPGEQYF
D gene: TRBD1; V gene: TRBV18; J gene: TRBJ2-7; CDR3 DNA: TGTGCCAGCTCAGAGGACAGGGGAGCCTACGAGCAGTACTTC; CDR3 protein: CASSEDRGAYEQYF
D gene: .; V gene: TRBV11-2; J gene: TRBJ2-7; CDR3 DNA: TGTGCCAGCAGCTTAGGCAGATCCGAGCAGTACTTC; CDR3 protein: CASSLGRSEQYF
D gene: TRBD1; V gene: TRBV7-2; J gene: TRBJ1-2; CDR3 DNA: TGTGCCAGCAGCCCAAGGACAGGGGGTAACTATGGCTACACCTTC; CDR3 protein: CASSPRTGGNYGYTF
D gene: .; V gene: TRBV29-1; J gene: TRBJ1-5; CDR3 DNA: TGCAGCGTCAGTCAGGGTAGCAATCAGCCCCAGCATTTT; CDR3 protein: CSVSQGSNQPQHF
D gene: .; V gene: TRBV3-1/TRBV3-2; J gene: TRBJ1-2; CDR3 DNA: TGTGCCAGCAGCCAAGGTTCAGGAAACTATGGCTACACCTTC; CDR3 protein: CASSQGSGNYGYTF
D gene: TRBD1; V gene: TRBV11-3; J gene: TRBJ2-1; CDR3 DNA: TGTGCCAGCAGCCCCGGGACAGGGTTTAACAATGAGCAGTTCTTC; CDR3 protein: CASSPGTGFNNEQFF
D gene: .; V gene: TRBV18; J gene: TRBJ2-2; CDR3 DNA: TGTGCCAGCTCACCGGCCGGGACTGTAAACACCGGGGAGCTGTTTTTT; CDR3 protein: CASSPAGTVNTGELFF
D gene: TRBD1; V gene: TRBV5-8; J gene: TRBJ1-2; CDR3 DNA: TGTGCCAGCAGCCGGGACAGGGAAGGGTATGGCTACACCTTC; CDR3 protein: CASSRDREGYGYTF
D gene: .; V gene: TRBV12-3/TRBV12-4; J gene: TRBJ1-2; CDR3 DNA: TGTGCCAGCAGTTTGAACAGGGCGGGCGGCTACACCTTC; CDR3 protein: CASSLNRAGGYTF
D gene: TRBD1; V gene: TRBV7-7; J gene: TRBJ2-3; CDR3 DNA: TGTGCTAGCAGCACCGGACAGGGCACAGATACGCAGTATTTT; CDR3 protein: CASSTGQGTDTQYF
D gene: .; V gene: TRBV7-2; J gene: TRBJ2-6; CDR3 DNA: TGTGCCAGCAGCTTCGCGGGGCCAAACTCTGGGGCCAACGTCCTGACTTTC; CDR3 protein: CASSFAGPNSGANVLTF
D gene: TRBD1; V gene: TRBV27; J gene: TRBJ2-5; CDR3 DNA: TGTGCCAGCAGTTTTTCCGGGACAGGGTCGACCCAGTACTTC; CDR3 protein: CASSFSGTGSTQYF
D gene: .; V gene: TRBV6-5; J gene: TRBJ1-2; CDR3 DNA: TGTGCCAGCAGTTACTCAGAGGAATATGGCTACACCTTC; CDR3 protein: CASSYSEEYGYTF